Below, 4 T cell receptor beta chains from the same sample are listed, as sequenced in a study of identifying expanded T cells in peripheral blood. Some clones are missing from TCRdb's copy, which holds only in-frame ones; the method was immunoSEQ multiplex PCR. The top ten clones hold under 20% of a sample with about 78,000 clones, approximately 84% of them seen once. Sequencing was done on a sample of blood. The receptors were gathered from a person aged 18 to 75 in good health.

This sequence joins TRBV6-5 and TRBJ1-6, with 9 bases that match TRBD1. This CDR3 has 14 residues. Germline values: CDR1 MNHEY, CDR2 SVGAGI. V lost 8 bases and J lost 10; bases outside the gene matches: 9. CDR3 protein: CASGSDRGGSPLHF. The CDR3 region has the DNA TGTGCCAGCGGATCGGACAGGGGTGGGTCACCCCTCCACTTT.

The chain is built from TRBV14 and TRBJ2-2; D not resolved. V lost 8 bases, J lost 7 bases, and 14 bases lay in between. The CDR3 spans 13 residues. The germline gives CDR1 SGHDN, CDR2 FVKESK. As DNA, the CDR3 is TGTGCCAGCCAATGGGTAGTAGGCGGGGAGCTGTTTTTT. It specifies CASQWVVGGELFF. Full variable domain (rest looked up from reference TRBV14 and TRBJ2-2): EAGVTQFPSHSVIEKGQTVTLRCDPISGHDNLYWYRRVMGKEIKFLLHFVKESKQDESGMPNNRFLAERTGGTYSTLKVQPAELEDSGVYFCASQWVVGGELFFGEGSRLTVL.

The V call is TRBV27, the J call TRBJ2-5; 11 bases fit TRBD1. The germline CDR1 and CDR2 sequences are MNHEY and SMNVEV (reference sequence). The CDR3 loop spans 15 amino acids. V shed 2 bases, J shed 2 bases, and the junction held 1 base outside the gene matches. The CDR3 here is CASSLGDRGQETQYF. In DNA form, the CDR3 reads TGTGCCAGCAGTTTAGGGGACAGGGGGCAAGAGACCCAGTACTTC.

J is TRBJ2-7 and V is TRBV6-1; possible D gene TRBD1, 5 bases. V lost 5 bases and J 4 bases, leaving 18 bases between the germline ends. This CDR3 is 15 amino acids long. The germline V gene has CDR1 MNHNS and CDR2 SASEGT. CDR3 sequence reads: CASSSGQGYRYEQYF. The CDR3 nucleotides read TGTGCCAGCAGTTCCGGGCAGGGTTATAGGTACGAGCAGTACTTC.